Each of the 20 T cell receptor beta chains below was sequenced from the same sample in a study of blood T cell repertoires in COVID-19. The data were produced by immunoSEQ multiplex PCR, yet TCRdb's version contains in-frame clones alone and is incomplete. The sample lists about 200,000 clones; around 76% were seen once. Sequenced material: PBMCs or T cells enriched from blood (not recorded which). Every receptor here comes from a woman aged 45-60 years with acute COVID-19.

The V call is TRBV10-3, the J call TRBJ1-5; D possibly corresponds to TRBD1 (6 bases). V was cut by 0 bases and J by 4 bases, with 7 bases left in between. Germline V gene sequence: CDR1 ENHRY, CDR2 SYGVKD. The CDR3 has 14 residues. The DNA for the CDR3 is TGTGCCATCAGTGAGTCGACAGGAAATCAGCCCCAGCATTTT. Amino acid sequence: CAISESTGNQPQHF.

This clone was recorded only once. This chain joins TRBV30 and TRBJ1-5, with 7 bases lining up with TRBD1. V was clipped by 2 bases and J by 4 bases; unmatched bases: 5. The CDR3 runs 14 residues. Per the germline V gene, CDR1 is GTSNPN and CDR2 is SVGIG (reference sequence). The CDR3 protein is CAWSPTGANQPQHF. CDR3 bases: TGTGCCTGGAGTCCCACAGGGGCAAATCAGCCCCAGCATTTT.

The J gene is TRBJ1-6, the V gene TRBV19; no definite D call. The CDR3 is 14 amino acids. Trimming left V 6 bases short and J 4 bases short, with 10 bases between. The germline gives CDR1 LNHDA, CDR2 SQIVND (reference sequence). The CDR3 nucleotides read TGTGCCAGTAGGCAGAATTCGTATAATTCACCCCTCCACTTT. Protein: CASRQNSYNSPLHF.

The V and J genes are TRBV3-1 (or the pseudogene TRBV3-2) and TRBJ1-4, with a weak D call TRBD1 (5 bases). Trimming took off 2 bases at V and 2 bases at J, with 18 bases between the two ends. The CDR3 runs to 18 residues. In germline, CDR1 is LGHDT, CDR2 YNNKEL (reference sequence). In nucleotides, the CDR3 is TGTGCCAGCAGCCAATACCGGATAGGGGCGAGGACTAATGAAAAACTGTTTTTT. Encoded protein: CASSQYRIGARTNEKLFF.

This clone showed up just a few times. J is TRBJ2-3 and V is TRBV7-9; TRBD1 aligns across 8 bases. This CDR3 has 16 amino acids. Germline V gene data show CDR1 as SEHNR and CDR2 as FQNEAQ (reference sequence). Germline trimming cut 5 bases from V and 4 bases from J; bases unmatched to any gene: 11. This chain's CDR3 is CASSQTGDRRSDTQYF. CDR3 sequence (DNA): TGTGCCAGCAGCCAAACCGGGGACAGGAGATCAGATACGCAGTATTTT.

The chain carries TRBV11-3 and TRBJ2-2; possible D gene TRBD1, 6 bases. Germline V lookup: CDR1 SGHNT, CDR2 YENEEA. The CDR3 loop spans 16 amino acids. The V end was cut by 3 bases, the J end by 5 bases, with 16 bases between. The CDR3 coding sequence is TGTGCCAGCAGCTTCTCCCCAGGGGAAGTAACCGGGGAGCTGTTTTTT. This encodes CASSFSPGEVTGELFF.

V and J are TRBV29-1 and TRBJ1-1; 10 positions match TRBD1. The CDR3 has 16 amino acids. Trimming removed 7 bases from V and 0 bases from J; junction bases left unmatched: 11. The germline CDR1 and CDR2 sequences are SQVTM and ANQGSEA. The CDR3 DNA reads TGCAGCGCCGCGGGAGGGACAGGGGACATGAACACTGAAGCTTTCTTT. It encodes CSAAGGTGDMNTEAFF.

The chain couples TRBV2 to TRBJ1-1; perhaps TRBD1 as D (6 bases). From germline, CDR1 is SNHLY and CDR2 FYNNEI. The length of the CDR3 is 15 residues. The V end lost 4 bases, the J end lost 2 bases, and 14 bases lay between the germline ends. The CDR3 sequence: CASSVRTARNTEAFF. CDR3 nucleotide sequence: TGTGCCAGCAGTGTTAGGACAGCGAGAAACACTGAAGCTTTCTTT.

This CDR3 reads CASRADSEPNYGYTF. CDR3 coding DNA: TGCGCCAGCAGGGCCGACAGCGAACCTAACTATGGCTACACCTTC. V gene TRBV5-1 combines with J gene TRBJ1-2; possible D gene TRBD1, 5 bases. CDR1 and CDR2 (germline): SGHRS, YFSETQ. Trimming left V 5 bases short and J 0 bases short, with 14 bases between. The CDR3 covers 15 residues.

CDR3 loop: CASSLTGANEKLFF. The CDR3 DNA reads TGTGCCAGCAGCTTGACCGGTGCTAATGAAAAACTGTTTTTT. V is TRBV5-4 and J is TRBJ1-4; no clear D. Trimming cost V 1 base and J 3 bases, with 7 bases left between them. This CDR3 comprises 14 residues. Germline CDR1 is SGHNT and CDR2 is YYREEE (reference sequence).

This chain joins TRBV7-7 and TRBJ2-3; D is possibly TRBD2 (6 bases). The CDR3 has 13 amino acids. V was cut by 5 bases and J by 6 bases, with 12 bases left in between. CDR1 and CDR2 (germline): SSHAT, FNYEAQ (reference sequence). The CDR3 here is CASSQGLFDTQYF. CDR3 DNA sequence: TGTGCCAGCAGCCAAGGACTATTCGATACGCAGTATTTT.

This CDR3 reads CASSPYLPDRYGYTF. DNA for the CDR3: TGTGCCAGCAGCCCTTATCTTCCTGACAGATATGGCTACACCTTC. The chain recombines TRBV7-2 with TRBJ1-2, with D possibly TRBD1 on 5 matching bases. CDR1 and CDR2 (germline): SGHTA, FQGNSA. This CDR3 has 15 amino acids. V was trimmed by 5 bases and J by 5 bases, leaving 18 bases between them. Full variable domain (remainder filled in from reference TRBV7-2 and TRBJ1-2): GAGVSQSPSNKVTEKGKDVELRCDPISGHTALYWYRQSLGQGLEFLIYFQGNSAPDKSGLPSDRFSAERTGGSVSTLTIQRTQQEDSAVYLCASSPYLPDRYGYTFGSGTRLTVV.

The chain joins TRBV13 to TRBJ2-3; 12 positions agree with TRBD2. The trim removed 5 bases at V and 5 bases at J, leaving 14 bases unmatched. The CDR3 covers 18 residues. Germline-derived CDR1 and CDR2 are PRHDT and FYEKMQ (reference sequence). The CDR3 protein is CASSRIELAGGQRDTQYF. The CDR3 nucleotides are TGTGCCAGCAGCCGGATCGAGCTAGCGGGGGGGCAGAGAGATACGCAGTATTTT.

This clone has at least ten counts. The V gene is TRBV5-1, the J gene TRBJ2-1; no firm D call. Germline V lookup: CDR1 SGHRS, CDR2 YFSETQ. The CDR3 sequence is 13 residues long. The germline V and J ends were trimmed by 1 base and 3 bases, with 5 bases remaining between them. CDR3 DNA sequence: TGCGCCAGCAGCTTGATATACTACAATGAGCAGTTCTTC. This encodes CASSLIYYNEQFF.

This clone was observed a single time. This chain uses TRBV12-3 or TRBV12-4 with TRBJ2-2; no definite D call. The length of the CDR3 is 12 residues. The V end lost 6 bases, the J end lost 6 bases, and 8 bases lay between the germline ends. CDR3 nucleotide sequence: TGTGCCAGCAGCCCCCGGTCCGGGGAGCTGTTTTTT. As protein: CASSPRSGELFF.

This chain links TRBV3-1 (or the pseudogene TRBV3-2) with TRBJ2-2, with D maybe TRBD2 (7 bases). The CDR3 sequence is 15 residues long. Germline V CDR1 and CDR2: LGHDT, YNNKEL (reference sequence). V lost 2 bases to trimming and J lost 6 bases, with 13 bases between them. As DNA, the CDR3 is TGTGCCAGCAGCCAACTGGGGGGGGCAGCCGGGGAGCTGTTTTTT. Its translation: CASSQLGGAAGELFF.

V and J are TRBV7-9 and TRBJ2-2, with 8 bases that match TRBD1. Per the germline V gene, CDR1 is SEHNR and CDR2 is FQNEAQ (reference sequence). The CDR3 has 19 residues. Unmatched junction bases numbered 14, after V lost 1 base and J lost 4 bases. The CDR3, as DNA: TGTGCCAGCAGCTTAGATGGCAGGGGGCAGAGATTTAGCACCGGGGAGCTGTTTTTT. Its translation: CASSLDGRGQRFSTGELFF.

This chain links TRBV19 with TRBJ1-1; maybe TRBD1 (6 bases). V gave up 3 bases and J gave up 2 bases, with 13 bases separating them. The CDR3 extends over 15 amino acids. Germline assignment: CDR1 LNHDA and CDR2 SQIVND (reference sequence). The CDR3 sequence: CASSIGQQFNTEAFF. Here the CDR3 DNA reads TGTGCCAGTAGTATCGGACAGCAGTTTAACACTGAAGCTTTCTTT.

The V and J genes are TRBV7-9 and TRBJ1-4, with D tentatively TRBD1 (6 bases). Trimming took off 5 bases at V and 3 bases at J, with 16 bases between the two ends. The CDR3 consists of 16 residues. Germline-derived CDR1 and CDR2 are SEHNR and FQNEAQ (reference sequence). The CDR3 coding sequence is TGTGCCAGCAGCCGCGAGCGACAGGTGGCTAATGAAAAACTGTTTTTT. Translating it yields CASSRERQVANEKLFF.

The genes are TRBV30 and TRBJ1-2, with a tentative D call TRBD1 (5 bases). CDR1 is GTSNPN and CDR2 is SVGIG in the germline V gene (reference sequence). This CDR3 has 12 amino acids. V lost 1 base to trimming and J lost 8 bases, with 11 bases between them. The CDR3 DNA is TGTGCCTGGAGTGGGCAGGGTGAAGGCTACACCTTC. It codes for CAWSGQGEGYTF.